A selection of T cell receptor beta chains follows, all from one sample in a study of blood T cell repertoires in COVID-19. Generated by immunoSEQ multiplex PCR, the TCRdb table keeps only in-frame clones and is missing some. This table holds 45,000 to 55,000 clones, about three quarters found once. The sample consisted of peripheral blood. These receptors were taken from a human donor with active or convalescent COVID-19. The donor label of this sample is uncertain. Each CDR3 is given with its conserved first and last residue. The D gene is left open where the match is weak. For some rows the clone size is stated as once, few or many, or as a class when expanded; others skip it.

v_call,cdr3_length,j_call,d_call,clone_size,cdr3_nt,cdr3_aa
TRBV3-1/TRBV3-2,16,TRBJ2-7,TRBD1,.,TGTGCCAGCAGCCAAGAACTTGGACAGGGACCTCTCGAGCAGTACTTC,CASSQELGQGPLEQYF
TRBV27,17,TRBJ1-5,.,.,TGTGCCAGCAGTTTAGGAGGGTTGCAGGGTAGCAATCAGCCCCAGCATTTT,CASSLGGLQGSNQPQHF
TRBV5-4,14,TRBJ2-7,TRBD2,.,TGTGCCAGCAGCTCAAGGACTAGTATCACCGAGCAGTACTTC,CASSSRTSITEQYF
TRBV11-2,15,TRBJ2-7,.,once,TGTGCCAGCAGCTTAGAAGTGGGGAGCTCCTACGAGCAGTACTTC,CASSLEVGSSYEQYF
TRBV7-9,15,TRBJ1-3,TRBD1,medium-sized,TGTGCCAGCAGCTTTGGACAGGGGACCGGAAACACCATATATTTT,CASSFGQGTGNTIYF
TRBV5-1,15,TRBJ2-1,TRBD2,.,TGCGCCAGCAGCTCCGGGACTAGCGGGACTGGGGAGCAGTTCTTC,CASSSGTSGTGEQFF
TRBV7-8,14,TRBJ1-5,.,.,TGTGCCAGCAGCCTAGACAGCCCCAATCAGCCCCAGCATTTT,CASSLDSPNQPQHF
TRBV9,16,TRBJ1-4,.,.,TGTGCCAGCAGCGCCTTCGGAGGTGCAACTAATGAAAAACTGTTTTTT,CASSAFGGATNEKLFF
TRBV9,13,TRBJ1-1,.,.,TGTGCCAGCAGCGTAGCTGGGTACAGTGAAGCTTTCTTT,CASSVAGYSEAFF
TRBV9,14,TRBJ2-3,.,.,TGTGCCAGCAGCGTAGCCAACAGTATAGATACGCAGTATTTT,CASSVANSIDTQYF